The TCR beta chain described here comes from a study of cytomegalovirus exposure and HLA in healthy donors. Findings and limits, study-wide: Accurate prediction of most subjects' HLA-A and HLA-B alleles from TCR beta sequences was reported.

With 0 bases clipped from V and 0 bases from J, the junction kept 0 bases outside the gene matches. Germline CDR1 and CDR2: SGHNT and YYREEE (reference sequence). This CDR3 region has 14 residues. Both 60 Vbeta primers and 13 Jbeta primers went into the PCR. Data came from immunoSEQ multiplex PCR; TCRdb stores just in-frame clones and leaves some out. The repertoire includes approximately 190,000 clones, roughly 85% of them detected once, and 1.5% to 2% sits in the top ten. Turning to this clone: Its specificity is unknown.

The rearrangement joins TRBV5-4 to TRBJ2-7, with 7 positions matching TRBD1. This TCR was sampled from a young woman in good health and CMV-seronegative. The sequenced sample was PBMCs. CDR3 nucleotides: TGTGCCAGCAGCTTGGGGGACAGCTCCTACGAGCAGTACGTC. Translated: CASSLGDSSYEQYV.